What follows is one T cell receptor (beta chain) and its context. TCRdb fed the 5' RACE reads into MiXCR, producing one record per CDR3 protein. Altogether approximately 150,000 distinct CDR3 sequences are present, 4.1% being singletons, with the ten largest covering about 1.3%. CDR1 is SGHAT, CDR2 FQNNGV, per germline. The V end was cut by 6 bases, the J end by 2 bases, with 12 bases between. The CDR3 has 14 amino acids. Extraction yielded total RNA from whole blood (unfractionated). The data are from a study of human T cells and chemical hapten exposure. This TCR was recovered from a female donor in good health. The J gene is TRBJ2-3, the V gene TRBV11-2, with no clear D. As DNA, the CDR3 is TGTGCCAGCAGAATGGGGTTCCCCACAGATACGCAGTATTTT. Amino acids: CASRMGFPTDTQYF.